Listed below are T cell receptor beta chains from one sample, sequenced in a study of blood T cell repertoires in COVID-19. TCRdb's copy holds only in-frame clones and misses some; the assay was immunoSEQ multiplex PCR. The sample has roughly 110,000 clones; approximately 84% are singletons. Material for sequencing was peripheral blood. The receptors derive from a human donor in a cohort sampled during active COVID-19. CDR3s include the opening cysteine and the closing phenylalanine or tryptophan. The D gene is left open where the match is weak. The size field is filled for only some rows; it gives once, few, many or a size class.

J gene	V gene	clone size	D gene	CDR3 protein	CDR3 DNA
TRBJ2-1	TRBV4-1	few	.	CASSRPTGQFNEQFF	TGCGCCAGCAGCCGCCCAACCGGACAGTTCAATGAGCAGTTCTTC
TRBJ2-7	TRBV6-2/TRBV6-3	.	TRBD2	CASSSGLAGVVGQYF	TGTGCCAGCAGTTCTGGACTAGCGGGAGTAGTTGGGCAGTACTTC
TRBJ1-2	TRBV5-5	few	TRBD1	CASSLDRGRGYGYTF	TGTGCCAGCAGCTTGGACAGGGGGCGCGGCTATGGCTACACCTTC
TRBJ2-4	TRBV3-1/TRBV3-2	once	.	CASSQGLREDIQYF	TGTGCCAGCAGCCAGGGACTTCGAGAGGACATTCAGTACTTC
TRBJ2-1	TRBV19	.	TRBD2	CASSRFGTSGRGDEQFF	TGTGCCAGTAGCCGCTTCGGGACTAGCGGGAGGGGCGATGAGCAGTTCTTC
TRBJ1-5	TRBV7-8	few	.	CASSFLGRDTFNQPQHF	TGTGCCAGCAGCTTCCTCGGTCGGGACACCTTCAATCAGCCCCAGCATTTT
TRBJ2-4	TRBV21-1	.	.	CASSIIPGLNLIVAKNIQYF	TGTGCCAGCAGCATCATACCGGGACTGAATCTGATAGTAGCCAAAAACATTCAGTACTTC
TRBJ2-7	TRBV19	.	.	CASSMGARPYEQYF	TGTGCCAGTAGTATGGGGGCCAGGCCCTACGAGCAGTACTTC
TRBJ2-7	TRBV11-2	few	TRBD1	CASSWRDRVHEQYF	TGTGCCAGCAGCTGGCGGGACAGGGTCCACGAGCAGTACTTC
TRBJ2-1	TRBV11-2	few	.	CASSPRLGNNEQFF	TGTGCCAGCAGCCCCCGACTAGGGAACAATGAGCAGTTCTTC
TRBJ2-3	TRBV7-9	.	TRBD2	CASSQTGLAGLDTQYF	TGTGCCAGCAGCCAGACGGGACTAGCGGGATTAGATACGCAGTATTTT
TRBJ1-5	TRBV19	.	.	CASRMTGGQPQHF	TGTGCCAGTAGGATGACAGGAGGACAGCCCCAGCATTTT
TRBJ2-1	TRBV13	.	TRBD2	CASSTPSGMSDEQFF	TGTGCCAGCAGCACCCCTAGCGGGATGTCGGATGAGCAGTTCTTC
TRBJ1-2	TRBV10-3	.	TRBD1	CAISESGTGDLRGYTF	TGTGCCATCAGTGAGTCGGGGACAGGGGACTTGAGGGGCTACACCTTC
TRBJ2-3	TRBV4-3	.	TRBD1	CASSRGQGYTDTQYF	TGCGCCAGCAGCCGCGGACAGGGGTACACAGATACGCAGTATTTT
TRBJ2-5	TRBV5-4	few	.	CASSLAGIFGETQYF	TGTGCCAGCAGCTTGGCAGGGATATTTGGGGAGACCCAGTACTTC
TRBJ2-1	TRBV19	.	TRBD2	CATNSGSQREEQFF	TGTGCCACAAATAGCGGGAGCCAAAGGGAGGAGCAGTTCTTC
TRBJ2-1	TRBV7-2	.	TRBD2	CASSSPGLAGRSYNEQFF	TGTGCCAGCAGCTCACCGGGACTAGCGGGACGATCCTACAATGAGCAGTTCTTC
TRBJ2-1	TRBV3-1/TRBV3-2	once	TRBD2	CASSPIAGGVYEQFF	TGTGCCAGCAGCCCAATAGCGGGAGGTGTCTATGAGCAGTTCTTC
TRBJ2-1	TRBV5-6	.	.	CASSSASRWFF	TGTGCCAGCAGCTCTGCCTCGAGATGGTTCTTC
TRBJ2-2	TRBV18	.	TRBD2	CASSPLAGSNTGELFF	TGTGCCAGCTCACCACTAGCGGGGTCAAACACCGGGGAGCTGTTTTTT
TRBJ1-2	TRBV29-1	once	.	CSVDTQAGYTF	TGCAGCGTTGATACACAGGCCGGCTACACCTTC
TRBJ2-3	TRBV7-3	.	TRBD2	CASSLQSPISGLAGNTQYF	TGTGCCAGCAGCTTACAATCCCCCATATCGGGACTAGCGGGCAATACGCAGTATTTT
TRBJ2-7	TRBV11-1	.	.	CASSPRGVAYEQYF	TGTGCCAGCAGCCCTCGCGGGGTCGCCTACGAGCAGTACTTC
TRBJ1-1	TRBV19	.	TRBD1	CASSIQGAGTEAFF	TGTGCCAGTAGTATTCAGGGGGCCGGCACTGAAGCTTTCTTT
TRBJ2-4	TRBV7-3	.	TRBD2	CASSLMFPSGTLAKNIQYF	TGTGCCAGCAGCTTAATGTTCCCTAGCGGTACCTTAGCCAAAAACATTCAGTACTTC
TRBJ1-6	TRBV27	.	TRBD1	CASSLRIGTADNSPLHF	TGTGCCAGCAGTTTACGTATCGGGACAGCAGATAATTCACCCCTCCACTTT
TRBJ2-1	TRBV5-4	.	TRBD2	CASSFLAGGLSTGNEQFF	TGTGCCAGCAGCTTCCTAGCGGGAGGGCTGTCGACCGGGAATGAGCAGTTCTTC
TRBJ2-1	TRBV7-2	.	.	CASSLFGGQIPYNEQFF	TGTGCCAGCAGCTTATTCGGGGGGCAGATACCCTACAATGAGCAGTTCTTC
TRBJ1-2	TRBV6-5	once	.	CASSYSGNDNYGYTF	TGTGCCAGCAGTTACTCGGGCAACGATAACTATGGCTACACCTTC
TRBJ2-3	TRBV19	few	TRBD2	CASSGGSSMGDTQYF	TGTGCCAGTAGCGGCGGGAGCTCGATGGGGGATACGCAGTATTTT
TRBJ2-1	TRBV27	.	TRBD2	CASSLSPASGYNEQFF	TGTGCCAGCAGTTTATCGCCGGCTAGCGGATACAATGAGCAGTTCTTC
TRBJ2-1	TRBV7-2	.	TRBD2	CASNVAAGGMSEQFF	TGTGCCAGCAACGTTGCAGCGGGAGGGATGAGCGAGCAGTTCTTC
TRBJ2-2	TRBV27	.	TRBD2	CASRPLSSGRNTGELFF	TGTGCCAGCAGGCCACTGTCCAGCGGGAGAAACACCGGGGAGCTGTTTTTT
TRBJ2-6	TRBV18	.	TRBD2	CASSRPSGSPGANVLTF	TGTGCCAGCTCACGTCCTAGCGGGAGTCCTGGGGCCAACGTCCTGACTTTC
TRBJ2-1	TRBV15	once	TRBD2	CATSPRGSGVTYNEQFF	TGTGCCACCAGCCCCCGGGGGAGCGGGGTAACCTACAATGAGCAGTTCTTC
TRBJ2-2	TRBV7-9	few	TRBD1	CASRGTGSTGELFF	TGTGCCAGCAGGGGGACAGGCTCCACCGGGGAGCTGTTTTTT
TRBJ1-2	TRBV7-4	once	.	CASSLKGVGWGYTF	TGTGCCAGCAGCTTAAAAGGGGTGGGTTGGGGCTACACCTTC
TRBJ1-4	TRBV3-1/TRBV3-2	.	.	CASSSEDKGQKLFF	TGTGCCAGCAGCTCCGAAGATAAGGGGCAAAAACTGTTTTTT
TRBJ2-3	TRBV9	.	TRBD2	CASSPRTSGVTDTQYF	TGTGCCAGCAGCCCCAGGACTAGCGGTGTTACAGATACGCAGTATTTT
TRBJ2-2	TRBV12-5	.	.	CASGLGPGELFF	TGTGCTAGTGGTTTGGGGCCCGGGGAGCTGTTTTTT
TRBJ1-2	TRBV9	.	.	CASSVEEGANYGYTF	TGTGCCAGCAGCGTAGAAGAGGGAGCTAACTATGGCTACACCTTC
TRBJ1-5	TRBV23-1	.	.	CASRLRARGRNQPQHF	TGCGCCAGCCGACTCAGGGCACGTGGGCGCAATCAGCCCCAGCATTTT
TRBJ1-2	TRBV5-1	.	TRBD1	CASSTDRASPSDGYTF	TGCGCCAGCAGTACGGACAGGGCTTCCCCGTCCGATGGCTACACCTTC
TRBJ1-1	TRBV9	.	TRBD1	CASSADRTGFIRDTEAFF	TGTGCCAGCAGCGCAGACCGGACAGGGTTTATACGGGACACTGAAGCTTTCTTT
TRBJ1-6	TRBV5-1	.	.	CASSLQGQGNSPLHF	TGCGCCAGCAGCTTGCAAGGCCAGGGGAATTCACCCCTCCACTTT
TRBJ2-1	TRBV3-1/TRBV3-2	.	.	CASSQGLYNEQFF	TGTGCCAGCAGCCAAGGTCTATACAATGAGCAGTTCTTC
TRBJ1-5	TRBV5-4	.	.	CASSLGGGNNQPQHF	TGTGCCAGCAGCTTGGGGGGCGGGAACAATCAGCCCCAGCATTTT
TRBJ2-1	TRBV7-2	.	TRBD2	CASSSNSGRAYNEQFF	TGTGCCAGCAGCTCGAACAGCGGGAGGGCCTACAATGAGCAGTTCTTC
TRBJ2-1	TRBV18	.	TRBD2	CASSLESGNSYNEQFF	TGTGCCAGCTCCCTGGAAAGCGGGAACTCCTACAATGAGCAGTTCTTC
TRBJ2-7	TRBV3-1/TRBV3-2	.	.	CASSPFLTGEQYF	TGTGCCAGCAGCCCGTTCTTGACGGGGGAGCAGTACTTC
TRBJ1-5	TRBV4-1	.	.	CASSQDRTRGNQPQHF	TGCGCCAGCAGCCAAGATCGGACAAGGGGCAATCAGCCCCAGCATTTT
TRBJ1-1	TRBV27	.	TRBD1	CASTRDRGNTEAFF	TGTGCCAGCACCCGGGACAGGGGGAACACTGAAGCTTTCTTT
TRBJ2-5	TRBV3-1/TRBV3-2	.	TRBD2	CASSQDSGYQETQYF	TGTGCCAGCAGCCAAGATAGCGGGTACCAAGAGACCCAGTACTTC
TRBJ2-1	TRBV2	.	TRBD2	CASSDIGPSGAHYNEQFF	TGTGCCAGCAGTGATATCGGTCCTAGCGGGGCCCACTACAATGAGCAGTTCTTC
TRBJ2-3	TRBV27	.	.	CASSFLGVADTQYF	TGTGCCAGCAGTTTCCTAGGGGTCGCAGATACGCAGTATTTT